These 2 T cell receptor beta chains originate from one sample sequenced in a study of immune evolution from preneoplasia to lung adenocarcinoma. Sequenced by immunoSEQ multiplex PCR; TCRdb stores in-frame clones only, minus some. The sample records 20,000 or so clones, 70% to 85% being singletons. Sequenced: FFPE invasive lung adenocarcinoma tissue. The receptors were gathered from a person aged 60 to 70 with lung adenocarcinoma.

This chain connects TRBV10-1 to TRBJ2-2; TRBD1 aligns across 10 bases. The CDR3 runs to 14 residues. Germline V gene data show CDR1 as WNHNN and CDR2 as SYGVQD (reference sequence). V gave up 4 bases and J gave up 4 bases; unmatched junction bases: 0. The CDR3 loop reads CASSGTGGTGELFF. DNA for the CDR3: TGCGCCAGCAGTGGGACAGGGGGCACCGGGGAGCTGTTTTTT.

The genes are TRBV9 and TRBJ2-6, with TRBD1 identical over 10 bases. Germline lookup yields CDR1 SGDLS and CDR2 YYNGEE. There are 18 residues in the CDR3. V trimming: 3 bases; J trimming: 0 bases; junction bases outside the gene matches: 6. CDR3 coding DNA: TGTGCCAGCAGCGCGAGGACAGGGGGTAGCTCTGGGGCCAACGTCCTGACTTTC. Encoded protein: CASSARTGGSSGANVLTF.